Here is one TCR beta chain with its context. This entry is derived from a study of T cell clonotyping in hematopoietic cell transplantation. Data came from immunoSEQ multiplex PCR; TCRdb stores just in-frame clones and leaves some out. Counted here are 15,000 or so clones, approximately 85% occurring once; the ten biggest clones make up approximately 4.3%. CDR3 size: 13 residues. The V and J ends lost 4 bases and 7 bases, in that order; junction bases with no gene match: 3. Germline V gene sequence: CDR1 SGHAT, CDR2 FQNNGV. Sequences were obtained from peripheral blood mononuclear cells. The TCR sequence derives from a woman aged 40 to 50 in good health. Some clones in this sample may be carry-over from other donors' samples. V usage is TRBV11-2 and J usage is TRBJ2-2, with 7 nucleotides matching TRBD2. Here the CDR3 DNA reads TGTGCCAGCAGCTGGGGGGGGATCGGGGAGCTGTTTTTT. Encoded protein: CASSWGGIGELFF.